This T cell receptor (beta chain) was recovered during a study of T cell responses to AZD1222 COVID-19 vaccine. General study findings and limits: There were mostly white British donors and more females than males, and clonal diversity was possibly underestimated. Spike-specific TCR breadth and depth grew following two AZD1222 doses. Regions 160-218 and 743-854 dominated among vaccine-associated CD4 TCRs spanning spike. Among AZD1222 vaccinees, only six were seropositive at baseline.

Note on this clone: The antigen is undetermined.

V was trimmed by 3 bases and J by 0 bases, leaving 12 bases between them. This CDR3 has 16 amino acids. Germline V gene data show CDR1 as SGHTA and CDR2 as FQGTGA. Clones were sequenced by immunoSEQ multiplex PCR, and TCRdb holds only the in-frame ones, with some missing. The sample consists of some 97,000 clones, around 87% of them appearing once. The receptor was isolated from an adult in good health. The chain uses TRBV7-3 and TRBJ1-3; D perhaps matches TRBD1 (6 bases). Sequencing used peripheral blood, obtained on day 0 of AZD1222 vaccination. Here the CDR3 DNA reads TGTGCCAGCAGCTTCGGACAGTCAGGCTCTGGAAACACCATATATTTT. Amino acid sequence: CASSFGQSGSGNTIYF.